The 20 T cell receptor beta chains in this list originate from one sample, sequenced in a study of cytomegalovirus exposure and HLA in healthy donors. Use of 60 Vbeta and 13 Jbeta primers characterized the PCR. Generated by immunoSEQ multiplex PCR, the TCRdb table keeps only in-frame clones and is missing some. The sample yields under 150,000 clones, 82% seen once. Sequencing was performed on PBMCs. The receptors originated from a male donor in good health and CMV-seronegative.

This clone appeared a single time. The chain carries TRBV6-1 and TRBJ2-5; tentatively, D is TRBD1 (5 bases). In germline, CDR1 is MNHNS, CDR2 SASEGT. The V end was cut by 2 bases, the J end by 4 bases, with 17 bases between. The CDR3 sequence is 16 residues long. CDR3 sequence: CASSEIRALGGETQYF. DNA for the CDR3: TGTGCCAGCAGTGAAATCAGGGCCCTGGGTGGAGAGACCCAGTACTTC.

This chain joins TRBV27 and TRBJ2-7; TRBD1 is a possible D gene (6 bases). Trimming shortened V by 3 bases and J by 7 bases, and 13 bases separated the two germline ends. The length of the CDR3 is 13 residues. Germline V gene lookup returns CDR1 MNHEY and CDR2 SMNVEV (reference sequence). The CDR3 DNA is TGTGCCAGCAGTTTGGAGCAGGGGCTTGAGCAGTACTTC. It is translated as CASSLEQGLEQYF.

This clone appeared a few times. This chain connects TRBV4-3 to TRBJ2-7; 8 bases are a match to TRBD2. From germline, CDR1 is LGHNA and CDR2 YSLEER. The CDR3 totals 16 residues. J lost 4 bases, V lost 1 base, and 9 bases had no gene match. The CDR3 bases are TGCGCCAGCAGCCAAGCATCGGGGGGGAGGGGTTACGAGCAGTACTTC. It is translated as CASSQASGGRGYEQYF.

This clone has just one count. The CDR3 DNA is TGTGCCAGCAGCTTTCTAGCGGGAGTTGACGATACGCAGTATTTT. Its translation is CASSFLAGVDDTQYF. The chain couples TRBV7-9 to TRBJ2-3, with TRBD2 identical over 10 bases. Unmatched junction bases numbered 6, after V lost 3 bases and J lost 6 bases. This CDR3 region has 15 residues. CDR1 is SEHNR, CDR2 FQNEAQ, per germline (reference sequence).

The rearrangement links TRBV6-5 to TRBJ2-5; 7 bases line up with TRBD2. This CDR3 spans 16 amino acids. Looked up from germline, CDR1 is MNHEY and CDR2 is SVGAGI. J was trimmed by 2 bases and V by 0 bases; bases with no gene match: 6. The CDR3 spells CASSYSRASGQETQYF. Written as DNA, the CDR3 is TGTGCCAGCAGTTACTCGAGGGCTAGCGGACAAGAGACCCAGTACTTC.

The chain is built from TRBV6-5 and TRBJ1-1, with D maybe TRBD1 (5 bases). This CDR3 comprises 14 residues. The V end lost 4 bases, the J end lost 4 bases, and 13 bases lay between the germline ends. The germline V gene encodes CDR1 MNHEY and CDR2 SVGAGI. Here the CDR3 reads CASSSQAFSTEAFF. The CDR3 DNA reads as TGTGCCAGCAGTTCACAGGCGTTTAGCACTGAAGCTTTCTTT.

The rearrangement uses TRBV19 and TRBJ2-1, with a weak D call TRBD2 (6 bases). The length of the CDR3 is 14 residues. Germline lookup yields CDR1 LNHDA and CDR2 SQIVND (reference sequence). V shed 6 bases and J shed 4 bases, with 13 bases lying between them. This CDR3 reads CASSGGTRYNEQFF. The CDR3 nucleotides are TGTGCCAGTAGCGGCGGGACGAGGTACAATGAGCAGTTCTTC.

This clone has only one observation. V and J are TRBV14 and TRBJ2-3, with D possibly being TRBD2 (6 bases). Germline CDR1 reads SGHDN; CDR2 reads FVKESK. CDR3 length equals 16 residues. The V end was cut by 4 bases, the J end by 2 bases, with 16 bases between. This CDR3 is CASSLPGLYFTDTQYF. DNA of the CDR3: TGTGCCAGCAGCCTTCCGGGACTGTACTTCACAGATACGCAGTATTTT.

The CDR3 DNA reads TGTGCCAGCACCGAAGCAGGGAAAGACACTGAAGCTTTCTTT. It specifies CASTEAGKDTEAFF. This chain connects TRBV6-5 to TRBJ1-1; perhaps TRBD1 as D (5 bases). Germline lookup yields CDR1 MNHEY and CDR2 SVGAGI. CDR3 size: 14 residues. V was pared by 7 bases and J by 3 bases, with 15 bases between.

The chain employs TRBV7-3 and TRBJ2-3, with unresolved D. CDR1 and CDR2 from the germline V gene are SGHTA and FQGTGA. This CDR3 has 15 residues. V lost 4 bases and J lost 0, with 11 bases in between. The CDR3 DNA sequence: TGTGCCAGCAGCTCAAACCCGAGTAGCACAGATACGCAGTATTTT. Translated, it gives CASSSNPSSTDTQYF.

The count of this clone is one. The chain uses TRBV11-2 and TRBJ2-1; the match to TRBD2 covers 13 bases. The ends lost 1 base at V and 10 bases at J; junction bases unmatched: 13. This CDR3 is built from 18 residues. CDR1 is SGHAT and CDR2 is FQNNGV in the germline V gene. The DNA of the CDR3 is TGTGCCAGCAGCTTAGTTTTCGGACTAGCGGGAGACCAGCAAGAGCAGTTCTTC. Translated: CASSLVFGLAGDQQEQFF.

The chain has TRBV5-6 and TRBJ1-2; no firm D call. From germline, CDR1 is SGHDT and CDR2 YYEEEE. CDR3 length: 12 amino acids. Trimming took 3 bases from V and 3 from J, leaving 6 bases between them. CDR3 coding DNA: TGTGCCAGCAGCTGGGAGCACTATGGCTACACCTTC. It codes for CASSWEHYGYTF.

The V call is TRBV6-1, the J call TRBJ2-5; D possibly corresponds to TRBD1 (5 bases). The CDR3 length is 13 residues. Looked up from germline, CDR1 is MNHNS and CDR2 is SASEGT. The ends were cut back, 3 bases at V and 2 bases at J, with 7 bases in the middle. Written as DNA, the CDR3 is TGTGCCAGCAGTGACCAGGGTCAAGAGACCCAGTACTTC. Protein: CASSDQGQETQYF.

J is TRBJ2-1 and V is TRBV6-1; 12 bases align to TRBD2. Trimming at V came to 4 bases and at J to 9 bases, leaving 13 bases not matched to a gene. This CDR3 spans 17 amino acids. Germline CDR1 reads MNHNS; CDR2 reads SASEGT. The CDR3 coding sequence is TGTGCCAGCAGTGGGGGTGGTCTAGCGGGAGGGGGGGGTGAGCAGTTCTTC. It specifies CASSGGGLAGGGGEQFF.

This chain connects TRBV27 to TRBJ2-3; 8 bases line up with TRBD2. This CDR3 has 16 amino acids. Per germline, CDR1 MNHEY and CDR2 SMNVEV (reference sequence). The J segment lost 2 bases and the V segment lost 6 bases, leaving 10 bases of the junction unmatched. The CDR3 loop is CASRYSGLGITDTQYF. The CDR3 nucleotides are TGTGCCAGCAGATATTCGGGACTAGGGATCACAGATACGCAGTATTTT.

The V call is TRBV5-8, the J call TRBJ2-5; D is uncertain. CDR3 length equals 13 residues. Per the germline V gene, CDR1 is SGHTS and CDR2 is YDEGEE. V was clipped by 0 bases and J by 3 bases, with 6 bases between them. The CDR3, as DNA: TGTGCCAGCAGCTTGGTCCTTAAAGAGACCCAGTACTTC. This encodes CASSLVLKETQYF.

The gene calls are TRBV10-2 and TRBJ1-1; D remains ambiguous. This CDR3 is built from 15 residues. CDR1 and CDR2 (germline): WSHSY, SAAADI. V was cut by 4 bases and J by 0 bases, with 12 bases left in between. CDR3 in DNA: TGCGCCAGCAGTGTGCTACAGATCATGAACACTGAAGCTTTCTTT. This encodes CASSVLQIMNTEAFF.

This clone has a handful of counts. The rearrangement links TRBV9 to TRBJ2-4; the match to TRBD2 covers 8 bases. Trimming took 2 bases from V and 6 from J; bases not matched to a gene: 4. This CDR3 is 14 amino acids long. Germline CDR1 SGDLS, CDR2 YYNGEE. The CDR3 DNA is TGTGCCAGCAGCGTCTTCCGGGAGGGAAACATTCAGTACTTC. Protein: CASSVFREGNIQYF. Complete variable domain (other parts from reference TRBV9 and TRBJ2-4): DSGVTQTPKHLITATGQRVTLRCSPRSGDLSVYWYQQSLDQGLQFLIQYYNGEERAKGNILERFSAQQFPDLHSELNLSSLELGDSALYFCASSVFREGNIQYFGAGTRLSVL.

The chain is built from TRBV9 and TRBJ2-1, with 8 nucleotides matching TRBD2. V lost 4 bases, J lost 6 bases, and 12 bases stayed unmatched. The length of the CDR3 is 16 residues. Germline CDR1 reads SGDLS; CDR2 reads YYNGEE. CDR3 region: CASSPRQAGGRNEQFF. As DNA, the CDR3 is TGTGCCAGCAGCCCCCGGCAGGCGGGAGGTCGCAATGAGCAGTTCTTC.

In this sample, this clone turned up once. This sequence joins TRBV6-5 and TRBJ2-1; 11 positions agree with TRBD1. The ends lost 5 bases at V and 4 bases at J; junction bases unmatched: 4. The CDR3 is made up of 15 amino acids. Looked up from germline, CDR1 is MNHEY and CDR2 is SVGAGI. This CDR3 reads CASSGGQGAYNEQFF. The CDR3 nucleotides read TGTGCCAGCAGTGGAGGACAGGGGGCGTACAATGAGCAGTTCTTC.